One sample yielded the 31 T cell receptor beta chains listed below, sequenced in a study of T cell responses to AZD1222 COVID-19 vaccine. Profiling relied on immunoSEQ multiplex PCR, and the TCRdb table lists in-frame clones only, not all of them. The sample holds about 93,000 clones, just under 90% seen once. The material sequenced was peripheral blood, taken on day 0 of MenACWY control vaccination. The receptors come from an adult in good health.

The rearrangement links TRBV3-1 (or the pseudogene TRBV3-2) to TRBJ1-2, with 7 bases aligning to TRBD1. V lost 1 base, J lost 6 bases, and 11 bases stayed unmatched. The length of the CDR3 is 16 residues. Germline CDR1 LGHDT, CDR2 YNNKEL (reference sequence). The chain's CDR3 is CASSQGSQGRRDGYTF. CDR3 coding DNA: TGTGCCAGCAGCCAAGGATCACAGGGGAGGCGGGATGGCTACACCTTC.

CDR3 in amino acids: CASSLNAGAASYEQYF. In nucleotides, the CDR3 is TGCGCCAGCAGCTTGAACGCGGGAGCCGCCTCCTACGAGCAGTACTTC. The chain combines TRBV5-1 with TRBJ2-7; TRBD2 agrees at 7 bases. V was clipped by 1 base and J by 0 bases; unmatched bases: 7. Germline V gene data show CDR1 as SGHRS and CDR2 as YFSETQ. The CDR3 length is 16 residues.

The chain links TRBV28 to TRBJ1-6; D is unresolved. Germline CDR1 and CDR2: MDHEN and SYDVKM. This CDR3 comprises 13 residues. V was shortened by 2 bases and J by 10 bases, with 9 bases between the two germline ends. CDR3 nucleotides: TGTGCCAGCAGTTTAAGAGGAGGCTCACCCCTCCACTTT. Its protein product is CASSLRGGSPLHF.

The chain joins TRBV11-2 to TRBJ1-1; D is ambiguous. CDR3 length equals 12 residues. V gave up 5 bases and J gave up 6 bases, with 10 bases separating them. The germline V gene encodes CDR1 SGHAT and CDR2 FQNNGV. The CDR3 DNA sequence: TGTGCCAGCAGCCGGCCAATACCTGAAGCTTTCTTT. Encoded protein: CASSRPIPEAFF.

The rearrangement uses TRBV7-9 and TRBJ1-1, with 8 bases identical to TRBD1. Germline V gene data show CDR1 as SEHNR and CDR2 as FQNEAQ (reference sequence). Germline trimming cut 1 base from V and 3 bases from J; bases unmatched to any gene: 1. The CDR3 has 14 amino acids. CDR3 residues: CASSLVQGDTEAFF. The CDR3 DNA reads as TGTGCCAGCAGCTTAGTACAGGGGGACACTGAAGCTTTCTTT.

The V and J genes are TRBV5-6 and TRBJ1-3, with D unclear. Germline V gives CDR1 SGHDT, CDR2 YYEEEE. The CDR3 contains 15 residues. V was pared by 3 bases and J by 0 bases, with 10 bases between. The CDR3 is CASSSLVSSGNTIYF. The CDR3 coding sequence is TGTGCCAGCAGCTCCCTAGTGAGCTCTGGAAACACCATATATTTT.

CDR3 sequence: CAWSVRRNQPQHF. The DNA of the CDR3 is TGTGCCTGGAGTGTAAGGCGGAATCAGCCCCAGCATTTT. The J gene is TRBJ1-5, the V gene TRBV30; D ambiguous. Germline values: CDR1 GTSNPN, CDR2 SVGIG (reference sequence). The CDR3 is 13 residues long. V was shortened by 0 bases and J by 4 bases, with 7 bases between the two germline ends.

On this clone itself: A read error may produce the germline difference seen at one junction end. This chain connects TRBV6-4 to TRBJ2-3; D possibly corresponds to TRBD2 (5 bases). The CDR3 sequence is 13 residues long. Per the germline V gene, CDR1 is MRHNA and CDR2 is SNTAGT. CDR3 protein: CASRDYHTDTQYF. DNA for the CDR3: TGTGCCAGCAGAGACTACCACACAGATACGCAGTATTTT.

This clone was counted a few times. The CDR3 loop reads CASSLAGLNTEAFF. The CDR3 nucleotides read TGTGCCAGCAGTTTGGCAGGGTTGAACACTGAAGCTTTCTTT. The chain carries TRBV6-2 or TRBV6-3 and TRBJ1-1; possibly TRBD1 for D (5 bases). The CDR3 loop spans 14 amino acids. Trimming took off 4 bases at V and 0 bases at J, with 9 bases between the two ends. CDR1 and CDR2 (germline): MNHEY, SVGEGT.

This rearrangement joins TRBV5-1 to TRBJ2-7; 8 bases match TRBD1. CDR1 is SGHRS and CDR2 is YFSETQ in the germline V gene. There are 15 residues in the CDR3. Trimming removed 2 bases from V and 2 bases from J; junction bases left unmatched: 6. CDR3 nucleotides: TGCGCCAGCAGCTTACAACAGGGGGTCCCCTACGAGCAGTACTTC. Its protein product is CASSLQQGVPYEQYF.

This clone was recorded a few times. This rearrangement joins TRBV11-3 to TRBJ2-3, with 8 nucleotides matching TRBD1. J lost 3 bases, V lost 3 bases, and 8 bases had no gene match. Germline lookup yields CDR1 SGHNT and CDR2 YENEEA. This CDR3 is 16 amino acids long. CDR3 DNA sequence: TGTGCCAGCAGCTTCCGGACAGGGAAGGTAACAGATACGCAGTATTTT. Protein sequence: CASSFRTGKVTDTQYF. Filled out from reference TRBV11-3 and TRBJ2-3, the complete variable domain reads EAGVVQSPRYKIIEKKQPVAFWCNPISGHNTLYWYLQNLGQGPELLIRYENEEAVDDSQLPKDRFSAERLKGVDSTLKIQPAELGDSAVYLCASSFRTGKVTDTQYFGPGTRLTVL.

Judged by abundance, this clone is medium-sized. The V gene is TRBV7-9, the J gene TRBJ2-7; 12 positions agree with TRBD2. CDR3 length: 14 amino acids. The germline CDR1 and CDR2 sequences are SEHNR and FQNEAQ (reference sequence). The V gene end was trimmed by 2 bases and the J gene end by 9 bases; junction bases not matched to a gene: 5. CDR3 in DNA: TGTGCCAGCAGCTTATCTAGCGGGGGGGCCGCGCAGTACTTC. Encoded protein: CASSLSSGGAAQYF.

This rearrangement joins TRBV21-1 to TRBJ1-4. TRBV21-1 is termed a pseudogene. This CDR3 is built from 16 residues. The CDR3 loop reads CASSKVDLNSNEKLFF. For the CDR3, the DNA is TGTGCCAGCAGCAAAGTGGACCTTAATTCTAATGAAAAACTGTTTTTT.

V usage is TRBV19 and J usage is TRBJ1-1; perhaps TRBD1 as D (6 bases). Per germline, CDR1 LNHDA and CDR2 SQIVND (reference sequence). The V gene lost 2 bases and the J gene lost 5 bases, with 15 bases spanning the gap. CDR3 length equals 15 residues. CDR3 DNA: TGTGCCAGTAGTATATGGGGACAAGGGAGGACTGAAGCTTTCTTT. It yields the protein CASSIWGQGRTEAFF. Together with reference TRBV19 and TRBJ1-1, the CDR3 gives the full variable domain: DGGITQSPKYLFRKEGQNVTLSCEQNLNHDAMYWYRQDPGQGLRLIYYSQIVNDFQKGDIAEGYSVSREKKESFPLTVTSAQKNPTAFYLCASSIWGQGRTEAFFGQGTRLTVV.

The V gene is TRBV6-1, the J gene TRBJ1-5, with D unclear. The CDR3 is 16 residues long. Looked up from germline, CDR1 is MNHNS and CDR2 is SASEGT. Deletions cut 0 bases from V and 0 bases from J, with 9 bases between. The CDR3 sequence is CASSEASVYSNQPQHF. The CDR3 DNA is TGTGCCAGCAGTGAAGCCAGCGTATATAGCAATCAGCCCCAGCATTTT.

V gene TRBV5-1 combines with J gene TRBJ2-1; possibly TRBD1 for D (5 bases). The CDR3 extends over 17 amino acids. Trimming took 0 bases from V and 8 from J, leaving 21 bases between them. CDR1 and CDR2 from the germline V gene are SGHRS and YFSETQ. In DNA, the CDR3 is TGCGCCAGCAGCTTGGAATTGGGCAGGGCGCGCCTCTATGAGCAGTTCTTC. Its translation: CASSLELGRARLYEQFF.

This sequence joins TRBV19 and TRBJ1-2, with unresolved D. V was shortened by 0 bases and J by 4 bases, with 9 bases between the two germline ends. CDR3 length: 14 amino acids. Germline lookup yields CDR1 LNHDA and CDR2 SQIVND (reference sequence). CDR3 in amino acids: CASSIDARTYGYTF. The DNA of the CDR3 is TGTGCCAGTAGTATAGATGCGAGGACCTATGGCTACACCTTC.

The chain employs TRBV7-2 and TRBJ2-2; maybe TRBD1 (6 bases). Looked up from germline, CDR1 is SGHTA and CDR2 is FQGNSA. CDR3 length: 15 residues. V lost 5 bases and J 5 bases, leaving 15 bases between the germline ends. CDR3 amino acids: CASSPQGLKTGELFF. The DNA for the CDR3 is TGTGCCAGCAGCCCGCAGGGGTTAAAGACCGGGGAGCTGTTTTTT.

The rearrangement links TRBV4-3 to TRBJ2-6, with 7 positions matching TRBD1. V dropped 0 bases and J dropped 1; count of bases not matched to a gene: 9. Germline lookup yields CDR1 LGHNA and CDR2 YSLEER. The CDR3 sequence is 19 residues long. For the CDR3, the DNA is TGCGCCAGCAGCCAAGAGGCGCACAGGGGAAAGTCTGGGGCCAACGTCCTGACTTTC. Protein: CASSQEAHRGKSGANVLTF.

The chain is built from TRBV7-2 and TRBJ1-2; D uncertain. The V gene's germline CDR1 is SGHTA and CDR2 FQGNSA. The CDR3 sequence is 14 residues long. Trimming cost V 2 bases and J 3 bases, with 10 bases left between them. As DNA, the CDR3 is TGTGCCAGCAGCTTAATGAACAACTACTATGGCTACACCTTC. Protein product: CASSLMNNYYGYTF. The full variable domain, with the rest looked up from reference TRBV7-2 and TRBJ1-2, is GAGVSQSPSNKVTEKGKDVELRCDPISGHTALYWYRQSLGQGLEFLIYFQGNSAPDKSGLPSDRFSAERTGGSVSTLTIQRTQQEDSAVYLCASSLMNNYYGYTFGSGTRLTVV.

The chain combines TRBV4-1 with TRBJ2-1; 10 nucleotides line up with TRBD2. This CDR3 is built from 16 residues. With 4 bases clipped from V and 0 bases from J, the junction kept 3 bases outside the gene matches. The germline V gene has CDR1 MGHRA and CDR2 YSYEKL. The CDR3 DNA follows: TGCGCCAGCAGCCGAGGACTAGCGGTCTCCTACAATGAGCAGTTCTTC. Its translation is CASSRGLAVSYNEQFF.

V is TRBV19 and J is TRBJ1-1; D unresolved. This CDR3 is built from 13 residues. Trimming removed 0 bases from V and 10 bases from J, with 12 bases in between. The V gene's germline CDR1 is LNHDA and CDR2 SQIVND (reference sequence). DNA for the CDR3: TGTGCCAGTAGTATAGATCTATTGCGTGGAGCTTTCTTT. Amino acids: CASSIDLLRGAFF.

The V and J genes are TRBV15 and TRBJ2-5; 10 bases match TRBD2. Trimming took 5 bases from V and 5 from J; bases not matched to a gene: 8. This CDR3 comprises 15 residues. Germline V gene lookup returns CDR1 LNHNV and CDR2 YYDKDF (reference sequence). CDR3 DNA sequence: TGTGCCACCAGCTCTCAGACTAGCGGGTCGGAGACCCAGTACTTC. Translating it yields CATSSQTSGSETQYF.

This chain joins TRBV3-1 (or the pseudogene TRBV3-2) and TRBJ1-3; TRBD1 might be the D (6 bases). This CDR3 contains 14 residues. Trimming left V 4 bases short and J 4 bases short, with 11 bases between. Germline V gene sequence: CDR1 LGHDT, CDR2 YNNKEL (reference sequence). The CDR3 region is CASSLRGSGNTIYF. The CDR3 DNA follows: TGTGCCAGCAGCCTCAGGGGATCAGGAAACACCATATATTTT.

The J gene is TRBJ1-5, the V gene TRBV7-2; D uncertain. Deletions cut 2 bases from V and 8 bases from J, with 7 bases between. The germline gives CDR1 SGHTA, CDR2 FQGNSA. CDR3 length equals 12 residues. In DNA form, the CDR3 reads TGTGCCAGCAGCTTACCGACTGAGCCCCAGCATTTT. It translates to CASSLPTEPQHF.

The CDR3 loop reads CASSETPGGQETQYF. CDR3 DNA sequence: TGTGCCAGCAGTGAAACCCCGGGGGGTCAAGAGACCCAGTACTTC. This rearrangement joins TRBV2 to TRBJ2-5, with 7 positions matching TRBD2. V trimming: 2 bases; J trimming: 2 bases; junction bases outside the gene matches: 5. This CDR3 has 15 amino acids. The germline CDR1 and CDR2 sequences are SNHLY and FYNNEI.

The rearrangement joins TRBV3-1 (or the pseudogene TRBV3-2) to TRBJ2-7; D unclear. This CDR3 region has 13 residues. V lost 1 base and J 5 bases, leaving 9 bases between the germline ends. Germline V gives CDR1 LGHDT, CDR2 YNNKEL (reference sequence). CDR3: CASSQAGVDEQYF. For the CDR3, the DNA is TGTGCCAGCAGCCAAGCGGGCGTAGACGAGCAGTACTTC.

For the CDR3, the DNA is TGTGCCAGTAGTATAATAGGGGGGAAGGCCTACGAGCAGTACTTC. Its protein is CASSIIGGKAYEQYF. The chain recombines TRBV19 with TRBJ2-7; D may be TRBD1 or TRBD2 (6 bases each). The CDR3 is 15 residues long. Deletions cut 2 bases from V and 2 bases from J, with 13 bases between. CDR1 is LNHDA and CDR2 is SQIVND in the germline V gene (reference sequence).

The chain carries TRBV6-1 and TRBJ1-5, with no clear D. This CDR3 comprises 12 residues. The germline V gene has CDR1 MNHNS and CDR2 SASEGT. Deletions cut 3 bases from V and 8 bases from J, with 8 bases between. The CDR3 DNA follows: TGTGCCAGCAGTGAGGCCCCGGAGCCCCAGCATTTT. Protein sequence: CASSEAPEPQHF.

This chain joins TRBV7-2 and TRBJ1-5; TRBD1 is a possible D gene (5 bases). Germline V lookup: CDR1 SGHTA, CDR2 FQGNSA. This CDR3 spans 14 amino acids. V lost 8 bases and J 2 bases, leaving 13 bases between the germline ends. The CDR3 reads CASGATTGNQPQHF. CDR3 coding DNA: TGTGCCAGCGGAGCGACGACAGGCAATCAGCCCCAGCATTTT.

The sample holds one count of this clone. V is TRBV6-2 or TRBV6-3 and J is TRBJ2-1; TRBD2 is a possible D gene (6 bases). Trimming pared 0 bases from V and 4 bases from J, leaving 7 bases between. Germline values: CDR1 MNHEY, CDR2 SVGEGT. The CDR3 sequence is 14 residues long. The CDR3 nucleotides are TGTGCCAGCAGTTACTCGGGACTTTACAATGAGCAGTTCTTC. It is translated as CASSYSGLYNEQFF.